Described below is a single TCR beta chain sequence and its context. There is no known antigen for this receptor. It has no much larger one-base neighbor in the sample; base qualities were not kept. The method was 5' RACE. These reads were obtained on an Illumina HiSeq 2500. A second roughly 6 to 12 cycle PCR used a sample-barcoded 5' primer and a J-beta primer mix. A unique molecular identifier was introduced onto each TCR beta cDNA molecule by a template-switch 5' adaptor carrying 12 random nucleotides. At least 3 million CDR3-containing paired-end reads were obtained from each sample. All of the RNA was converted into first-strand cDNA using the Mint cDNA synthesis kit, with a TRBC-specific oligonucleotide serving as the primer. All cDNA was treated with uracil-DNA glycosylase and then went through a first 18-cycle PCR with the universal primers M1SS and BC2_uni_R. The authors' analysis ran thus. Normalization of each sample was performed by random selection of 1 million high-quality reads, each carrying a distinct molecular identifier. Reads sharing molecular identifiers were discarded rather than binned into consensus sequences. MiTCR, run with a Q25 quality threshold and the strictest error-elimination algorithm, handled CDR3 identification, clonotype clustering and error correction. A nonparametric unseen species model using Euler transformation provided a lower-bound estimate of total TCR beta diversity. The raw public data were reprocessed by TCRdb itself: fastp quality trimming at Q25, MiXCR clonotype calling, in-frame beta chains only. Every distinct CDR3 protein forms one entry, paired with its most common genes and DNA. V and J calls and clone size were set by TCRdb, not the authors. Counted in this sample were 750,000 to 850,000 distinct CDR3 sequences; 25% of them appeared once. The top ten clones comprise more than 3% of the sample.

These data are taken from a study of blood T cells in healthy people across ages (dated by TCRdb to the mid-2010s). As for the study more broadly: In model experiments, roughly one uniquely barcoded TCR beta cDNA molecule per two T cells was captured by template switching. To track age-related changes in TCR beta repertoire diversity, the study relied on deep sequencing normalized with unique cDNA molecular identifiers. The donors were split into four age groups: young (average around 15 years), middle-aged (39), aged (62) and long-lived (roughly 77). For two donors (one aged 18 to 30 and one aged 80 or older), the study analyzed two additional independent replicas of 1 million unique cDNA reads from the same blood draw.

The investigation overall reported the following: Bulk unsorted PBMC profiling prevented conclusive comparison of naive and antigen-experienced compartments. As age increased, observed TCR beta diversity per million T cells dropped in a roughly linear way, and a significant reduction was already evident by age about 36. Because the CMV infection status of the donors was unknown, age-related changes in expanded clonotypes may potentially have been confounded. Total diversity estimates from one million sequenced T cells were considered lower bounds and underestimates. Compared with the aged group, the long-lived group had more naive CD4+ T cells, fewer expanded clones and increased TCR diversity, a pattern suggesting age selection. There was a strong correlation between observed TCR beta diversity and the percentage of naive T cells measured by flow cytometry.

V gives up 2 bases and J gives up 3 bases, and the segment between their germline ends measures 7 bases. The CDR3 sequence holds 14 residues, the cysteine and phenylalanine included. The retained sequence is limited to the CDR3, 42 bases, with the frame set at the first base. Based on the germline V gene, the CDR1 and CDR2 sequences are MNHEY and SVGEGT. The approximately 39 donors, aged about 6 to 95 years, were systemically healthy Caucasian individuals from Russia. Each donor gave approximately 9.3 milliliters of peripheral blood, collected into EDTA-treated Vacutainer tubes. Ficoll-Paque density-gradient centrifugation was used to isolate PBMCs, with at least 6.5 million per sample. Trizol reagent was used to extract total RNA from the PBMCs, yielding at least 6 micrograms per sample. The percentages of naive CD45RAhigh/CD27high T cells were determined by flow cytometry on a PBMC aliquot from every donor.

This sample was shared with a second study, whose subject was T cells of mothers and their children. According to the second study: The donors were nine systemically healthy Caucasian individuals, made up of three mothers and their six children. cDNA synthesis consumed the entire amount of extracted RNA, loaded at around 1.5 ug RNA in each 15 ul reaction. In the second PCR, the M1S primer added sample barcodes and 2-4 random nucleotides. Over 8 million TCR beta CDR3 reads were obtained for each mother, and approximately 3 million reads were obtained for each child. In both related and unrelated pairs, thymic selection shapes the output of TCR recombination in a similar way, with inherited differences having only a minor effect. Normalized repertoire overlap was always slightly but never significantly higher in related than unrelated mother-child pairs. No persistent microchimeric T cell clones were detected, at a sensitivity of around 97 clones per million clonotypes. Deep NGS was used in the study to compare the TCR beta repertoires of mothers and children and to look for features that separate related mother-child pairs from unrelated individuals. Mothers averaged roughly 40 +/- 4 years of age and children averaged approximately 12 +/- 4 years. Libraries were sequenced on Illumina HiSeq 2000 with 100+100 nt paired-end reads after adapter ligation with NEBNext reagents. To prevent cross-contamination, the mother and child libraries were prepared a month apart and were sequenced in separate runs. For each donor, between about 450,000 and 2,300,000 distinct TCR beta clonotypes were identified. Naive TCR beta clonotypes were estimated from low-frequency clonotypes matched to each donor's FACS-determined naive share, without sorting.

The sequence was obtained from a boy under 18 in good health. The chain couples TRBV6-2 or TRBV6-3 to TRBJ1-4, and TRBD1 may be the D gene, going by 5 matching bases. The material sequenced was blood. The DNA reads as follows: TGTGCCAGCAGTTACGGAGGGGCTAATGAAAAACTGTTTTTT. It translates as CASSYGGANEKLFF.